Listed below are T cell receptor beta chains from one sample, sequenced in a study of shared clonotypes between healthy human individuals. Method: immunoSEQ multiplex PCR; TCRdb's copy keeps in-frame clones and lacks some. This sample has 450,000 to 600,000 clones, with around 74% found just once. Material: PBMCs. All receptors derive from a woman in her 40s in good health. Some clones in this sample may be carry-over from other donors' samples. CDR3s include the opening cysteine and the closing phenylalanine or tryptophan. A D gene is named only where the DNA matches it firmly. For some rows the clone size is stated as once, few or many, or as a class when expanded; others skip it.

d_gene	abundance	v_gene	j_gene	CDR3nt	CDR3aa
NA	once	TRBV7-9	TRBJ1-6	TGTGCCAGCAGCTTAGGCGGTAATTCACCCCTCCACTTT	CASSLGGNSPLHF
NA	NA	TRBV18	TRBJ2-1	TGTGCCAGCTCACCAGCAGCGGCCTCCTACAATGAGCAGTTCTTC	CASSPAAASYNEQFF
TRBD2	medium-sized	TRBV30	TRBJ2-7	TGTGCCTGGAGTGTACGGCGGGAGGGCTTCTACGAGCAGTACTTC	CAWSVRREGFYEQYF
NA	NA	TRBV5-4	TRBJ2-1	TGTGCCAGCAGCTCCCGGCGGAGGTTCTCCTACAATGAGCAGTTCTTC	CASSSRRRFSYNEQFF
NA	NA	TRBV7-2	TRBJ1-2	TGTGCCAGCAGCCCCAGGGATTATGGCTACACCTTC	CASSPRDYGYTF
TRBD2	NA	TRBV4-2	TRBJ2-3	TGTGCCAGCAGCCAAGTGTCCCTAGCGGGAGAGCCAGATACGCAGTATTTT	CASSQVSLAGEPDTQYF
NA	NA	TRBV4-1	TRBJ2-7	TGCGCCAGCAGCCAAGGCCCCCGGGAGCTGGTCTACGAGCAGTACTTC	CASSQGPRELVYEQYF
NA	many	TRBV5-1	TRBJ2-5	TGCGCCAGCAGCTTGGGAGGGAGCGGCGGGGAGACCCAGTACTTC	CASSLGGSGGETQYF
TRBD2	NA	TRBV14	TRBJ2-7	TGTGCCAGCAGCCAGACTAGCGGGAGCGCCTTTGGGTCCTACGAGCAGTACTTC	CASSQTSGSAFGSYEQYF
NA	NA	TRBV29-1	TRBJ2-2	TGCAGCGTTGCTTGGGCCCAACCGGGGACCGGGGAGCTGTTTTTT	CSVAWAQPGTGELFF
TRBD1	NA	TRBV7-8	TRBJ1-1	TGTGCCAGCAGACTTGGGGGACAGGGATCTGAAGCTTTCTTT	CASRLGGQGSEAFF
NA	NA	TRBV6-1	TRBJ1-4	TGTGCCAGCAGTGGACCGCTTAATGAAAAACTGTTTTTT	CASSGPLNEKLFF
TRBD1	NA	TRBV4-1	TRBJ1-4	TGCGCCAGCAGACCCCCGGGACAGGGATACGAAAAACTGTTTTTT	CASRPPGQGYEKLFF
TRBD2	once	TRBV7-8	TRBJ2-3	TGTGCCAGCACCTTAGCGGGGGCGGGGACAGATACGCAGTATTTT	CASTLAGAGTDTQYF
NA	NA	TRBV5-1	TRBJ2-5	TGCGCCAGCAGCCCTAATAGGGAGACCCAGTACTTC	CASSPNRETQYF
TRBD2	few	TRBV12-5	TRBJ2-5	TGTGCTAGTGGTGCCGGGACTAGCGGGAGTCTGACGGAGACCCAGTACTTC	CASGAGTSGSLTETQYF
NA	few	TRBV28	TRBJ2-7	TGTGCCAGCAGTGCTCAGGACTCCTACGAGCAGTACTTC	CASSAQDSYEQYF
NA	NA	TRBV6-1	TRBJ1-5	TGTGCCAGCAGTCCACGGTCGGGTACTCAGCCCCAGCATTTT	CASSPRSGTQPQHF
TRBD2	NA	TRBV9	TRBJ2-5	TGTGCCAGCAGCCCCGGGACTAGCGGATGGGAGGAGACCCAGTACTTC	CASSPGTSGWEETQYF
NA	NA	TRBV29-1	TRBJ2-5	TGCAGCGTTGAACGACACTTCCAAGAGACCCAGTACTTC	CSVERHFQETQYF
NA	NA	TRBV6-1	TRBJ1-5	TGTGCCAGCAGTGAAAATGTAGTCTCTAGCAATCAGCCCCAGCATTTT	CASSENVVSSNQPQHF
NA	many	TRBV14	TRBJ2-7	TGTGCCAGCAGCCAAGACAGGGGAAGCTCCTACGAGCAGTACTTC	CASSQDRGSSYEQYF
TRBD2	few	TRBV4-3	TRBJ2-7	TGCGCCAGCAGCCAAGCAAGGACTAGCGGGAGTTACGAGCAGTACTTC	CASSQARTSGSYEQYF
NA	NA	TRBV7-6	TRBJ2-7	TGTGCCAGCAGCCGCACTCCTACGTCATACGAGCAGTACTTC	CASSRTPTSYEQYF
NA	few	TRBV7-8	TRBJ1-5	TGTGCCAGCAGTCCCTTGGCGAGGAGGGAAAATCAGCCCCAGCATTTT	CASSPLARRENQPQHF
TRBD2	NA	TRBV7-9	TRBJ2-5	TGTGCCAGCAGCCTCAGGACTAGCGGGAGGACCTGGGAGACCCAGTACTTC	CASSLRTSGRTWETQYF
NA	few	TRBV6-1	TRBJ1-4	TGTGCCAGCAGTCTGGGGACTTATGAAAAACTGTTTTTT	CASSLGTYEKLFF
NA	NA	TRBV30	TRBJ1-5	TGTACGGTACCAGGGGCAAGTGGGAGCAATCAGCCCCAGCATTTT	CTVPGASGSNQPQHF